This T cell receptor beta chain was captured by sequencing in a study of blood T cell repertoires in COVID-19. Study-wide background: T cells, B-cell-depleted T cells, or PBMCs provided the cDNA or gDNA that served as material.

The CDR3 length is 16 residues. V was cut by 2 bases and J by 1 base, with 13 bases left in between. From germline, CDR1 is MNHEY and CDR2 SMNVEV (reference sequence). Only in-frame clones appear in the TCRdb table, and some are missing; sequencing was by immunoSEQ multiplex PCR. The sample consists of about 160,000 clones, 85% to 95% of them appearing once. The sample was peripheral blood. The sequence came from a man aged 45 to 65 with acute or convalescent COVID-19. V and J are TRBV27 and TRBJ2-3, with a possible D match to TRBD2 (6 bases). This chain's CDR3 is CASSLKRGGGTDTQYF. The CDR3 DNA follows: TGTGCCAGCAGTTTAAAACGCGGAGGGGGCACAGATACGCAGTATTTT.